This T cell receptor (beta chain) was retrieved from a study of T cells after yellow fever vaccination. The study, taken as a whole, reports: Compared with primary, the secondary response was weaker and peaked at day 5, not 15. Clonotypes appearing in both CD4 and CD8 compartments existed, and their share was small. Most clones from primary vaccination resurfaced after the booster (about 95% CD4, approximately 88% CD8).

This clonotype occurred many times. The antigen is unknown. The study made its TCR cDNA through 5'RACE template switching. That step introduced a universal primer site along with UMIs. TCRdb redid the calling of the 5' RACE reads with MiXCR, one entry per CDR3 protein. The table records a few hundred thousand distinct CDR3 sequences, about a sixth of them present only once. Germline trimming cut 8 bases from V and 4 bases from J; bases unmatched to any gene: 5. This CDR3 is 13 amino acids long. CDR1 is SNHLY, CDR2 FYNNEI, per germline. The V gene is TRBV2, the J gene TRBJ1-5; 7 positions match TRBD1. Specimen: PBMCs, collected 4 to 6 days after the first yellow fever vaccination. This receptor was taken from a young man who received the YFV17D yellow fever vaccine. CDR3 in amino acids: CASGDSLNQPQHF. CDR3 coding DNA: TGTGCCAGCGGGGACAGCCTTAATCAGCCCCAGCATTTT.